Here is one TCR beta chain with its context. The entry originates in a study of OX40 agonist ivuxolimab in advanced cancers. Clones were read by immunoSEQ multiplex PCR, and TCRdb kept only the in-frame ones, dropping some. The sample has some 86,000 clones; 90% are singletons. The specimen was CD4+ or CD8+ T cells sorted from blood, collected in a trial of the OX40 agonist ivuxolimab. The clonotype comes from an adult with an advanced solid tumor such as melanoma, head and neck, liver or kidney cancer.

In DNA form, the CDR3 reads TGTGCCAGCAGCCCGCCAGGTCTAACCTATGGCTACACCTTC. This translates into CASSPPGLTYGYTF. V and J are TRBV14 and TRBJ1-2; D not resolved. The germline V and J ends were trimmed by 4 bases and 4 bases, with 13 bases remaining between them. This CDR3 is 14 amino acids long. The germline V gene encodes CDR1 SGHDN and CDR2 FVKESK.